These 8 T cell receptor beta chains were sequenced from one sample in a study of type 1 regulatory T cells. These TCRs' antigens remain unknown. Each CDR3 protein gets one entry after TCRdb re-called the reads with MiXCR. The sample lists roughly 68,000 distinct CDR3 sequences; 63% were seen once. What was sequenced was cultured T cells, either the whole culture or a sorted T cell fraction (not recorded which). Subset specified: Tr1-enriched cell product generated in vitro against host alloantigens. These receptors were collected from a human donor in good health.

The chain has TRBV7-8 and TRBJ2-7; tentatively, D is TRBD2 (6 bases). Trimming stripped 3 bases from V and 2 bases from J, with 11 bases between. The germline CDR1 and CDR2 sequences are SGHVS and FQNEAQ. The CDR3 totals 14 residues. CDR3 region: CASSFRGLAYEQYF. The CDR3, as DNA: TGTGCCAGCAGCTTCCGGGGACTCGCCTACGAGCAGTACTTC.

This clonotype was picked up a small number of times. The chain recombines TRBV7-9 with TRBJ2-5; no clear D. Germline CDR1 and CDR2: SEHNR and FQNEAQ (reference sequence). Trimming took 6 bases from V and 4 from J, leaving 9 bases between them. This CDR3 spans 12 amino acids. For the CDR3, the DNA is TGTGCCAGCAGAGCCTCTGTAGAGACCCAGTACTTC. The encoded protein is CASRASVETQYF. The whole variable domain, remainder taken from reference TRBV7-9 and TRBJ2-5, is DTGVSQNPRHKITKRGQNVTFRCDPISEHNRLYWYRQTLGQGPEFLTYFQNEAQLEKSRLLSDRFSAERPKGSFSTLEIQRTEQGDSAMYLCASRASVETQYFGPGTRLLVL.

This clonotype came up a few times. This chain connects TRBV9 to TRBJ2-2; 10 bases agree with TRBD2. CDR3 size: 18 residues. The germline CDR1 and CDR2 sequences are SGDLS and YYNGEE. V lost 0 bases and J lost 1; bases outside the gene matches: 6. For the CDR3, the DNA is TGTGCCAGCAGCGTAGTGGCTAGCGGGAGTTGGAACACCGGGGAGCTGTTTTTT. Encoded protein: CASSVVASGSWNTGELFF.

There are many counts of this clonotype. At one of its ends the junction is not consistent with the germline gene, which may arise from a read error. This chain joins TRBV24-1 and TRBJ2-3; TRBD1 matches 8 bases. CDR1 is KGHDR, CDR2 SFDVKD, per germline. This CDR3 is built from 16 residues. The CDR3 reads CATSDSGTGIVDTQYF. The CDR3 DNA reads TGTGCCACCAGCGATTCCGGGACAGGAATTGTCGATACGCAGTATTTT.

This chain joins TRBV30 and TRBJ2-5; D possibly uses TRBD1 or TRBD2 (6 bases each). The CDR3 totals 15 residues. V shed 5 bases and J shed 0 bases, with 16 bases lying between them. Looked up from germline, CDR1 is GTSNPN and CDR2 is SVGIG (reference sequence). CDR3 coding DNA: TGTGCCTGGGTGGGGGGCAGAAGGTACCAAGAGACCCAGTACTTC. Translation: CAWVGGRRYQETQYF.

V is TRBV27 and J is TRBJ2-3; the match to TRBD2 covers 12 bases. V was clipped by 5 bases and J by 11 bases; unmatched bases: 17. CDR3 size: 17 residues. Germline V gene lookup returns CDR1 MNHEY and CDR2 SMNVEV (reference sequence). Written as DNA, the CDR3 is TGTGCCAGCAGTCTGATGGCTAGCGGGAGGGCCTTAGGTGTGCAGTATTTT. Translated, it gives CASSLMASGRALGVQYF.

There are a few counts of this clonotype. The chain recombines TRBV14 with TRBJ2-1, with 7 bases matching TRBD2. V shed 6 bases, J shed 9 bases, and the junction held 8 bases outside the gene matches. Per the germline V gene, CDR1 is SGHDN and CDR2 is FVKESK. The CDR3 spans 13 residues. CDR3 loop: CASRQRERGEQFF. CDR3 sequence (DNA): TGTGCCAGCAGGCAGCGGGAAAGGGGTGAGCAGTTCTTC.

The chain links TRBV6-5 to TRBJ2-7, with D uncertain. V lost 8 bases to trimming and J lost 3 bases, with 8 bases between them. The CDR3 runs 11 residues. Germline V gene data show CDR1 as MNHEY and CDR2 as SVGAGI. CDR3 in DNA: TGTGCCAGCGCCACTCTCTACGAGCAGTACTTC. This gives the protein CASATLYEQYF.